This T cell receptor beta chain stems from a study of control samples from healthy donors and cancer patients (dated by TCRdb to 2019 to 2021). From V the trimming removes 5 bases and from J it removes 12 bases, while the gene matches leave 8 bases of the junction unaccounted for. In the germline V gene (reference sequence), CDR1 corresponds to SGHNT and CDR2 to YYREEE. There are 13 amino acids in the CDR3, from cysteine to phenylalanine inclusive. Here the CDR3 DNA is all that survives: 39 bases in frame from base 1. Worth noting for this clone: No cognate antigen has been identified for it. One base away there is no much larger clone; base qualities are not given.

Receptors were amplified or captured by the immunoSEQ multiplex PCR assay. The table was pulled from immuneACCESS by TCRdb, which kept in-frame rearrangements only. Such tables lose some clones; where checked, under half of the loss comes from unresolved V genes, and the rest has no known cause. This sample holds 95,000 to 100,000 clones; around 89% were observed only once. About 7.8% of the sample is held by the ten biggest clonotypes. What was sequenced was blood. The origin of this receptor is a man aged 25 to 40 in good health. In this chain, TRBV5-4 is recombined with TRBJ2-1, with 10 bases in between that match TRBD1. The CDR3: CASRRQGAFLQFF. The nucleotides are TGTGCCAGCAGAAGACAGGGGGCCTTCTTGCAGTTCTTC.